This T cell receptor (beta chain) was documented in a study of blood T cell repertoires in COVID-19. There are 15 residues in the CDR3. With 3 bases clipped from V and 9 bases from J, the junction kept 9 bases outside the gene matches. The V gene's germline CDR1 is SGHDT and CDR2 YYEEEE. This table comes from immunoSEQ multiplex PCR, and its TCRdb copy is limited to in-frame clones, with some not included. This table holds 250,000 to 300,000 clones, around 81% found once. The specimen sequenced was peripheral blood. The receptor was derived from a woman aged 55-70 years with active or convalescent COVID-19. The chain links TRBV5-6 to TRBJ2-1; the match to TRBD1 covers 10 bases. CDR3 coding DNA: TGTGCCAGCAGCTCCTCCCAGACAGGGGGCTTTGAGCAGTTCTTC. Translating it yields CASSSSQTGGFEQFF.